What follows is one TCR beta chain and its context. This clonotype was counted between two and nine times. Its target antigen remains unknown. Nothing much larger sits one base from this clone, and base qualities are not available. Peripheral blood CD8+ and CD4+ T cells from healthy donors, Susac syndrome patients and multiple sclerosis patients were profiled by high-throughput TCR beta sequencing. The multiple sclerosis controls were treatment-naive patients who had stable or active relapsing-remitting disease and met the revised McDonald criteria. Bulk CD8+ and CD4+ T cells were purified by magnetic negative isolation, while CD8+ TEMRA cells were enriched using FACS. Blood was drawn into EDTA tubes, processed within 24 hours, and PBMCs were isolated by density gradient centrifugation. PBMCs intended for TCR sequencing were cryopreserved in liquid nitrogen and were subsequently thawed in a 37 degrees C water bath. The sorted or isolated CD4+, CD8+ and CD8+ TEMRA cells had a purity of 90% or higher.

The data stem from a study of CD8 T cells in Susac syndrome (dated by TCRdb to about 2019). In the study overall: The study used repertoire sequencing to test whether antigen drove CD8+ T cell activation and differentiation in Susac syndrome. The clonality of the CD8+ T cell repertoire was compared across approximately 11 healthy donors, some 14 Susac syndrome patients and around 16 multiple sclerosis patients. What the study reported, not specific to this receptor: The TCR sequencing and HLA analysis was acknowledged to have included a relatively small number of individuals.

RNA was extracted using the RNeasy kit, and roughly 0.5 to 1 microgram was reverse transcribed with random hexamers. TCR beta CDR3 regions were amplified with the immunoSEQ multiplex PCR assay covering 54 Vbeta and 13 Jbeta segments. Bias from PCR amplification was corrected by using a synthetic template baseline for primer optimization and for computational correction. From the authors' description of their analysis: Reads were annotated to V, D and J genes according to IMGT and were analyzed with immunoSEQ Analyzer, with only productive sequences retained. To calculate clonality, Shannon entropy was normalized by log2 of the number of productive unique sequences and then subtracted from one. For each patient and control, public and private clones were evaluated among the 100 most prevalent clones. Susac-specific clones were defined as absent from healthy and MS cohorts, about 1,100 published viral clones and other ImmuneACCESS disease sequences. The raw public data were reprocessed by TCRdb itself: fastp quality trimming at Q25, MiXCR clonotype calling, in-frame beta chains only. Every entry covers one CDR3 protein and lists the most common genes and DNA from its rows. The V and J calls were not made by the authors but by TCRdb's processing. Recorded for this sample are hundreds of thousands of distinct CDR3 sequences; roughly 84% of them occurred a single time. The ten biggest clones cover around 0.12% of the sample.

V was cut back by 5 bases and J by 7 bases, leaving a gap of 12 bases between them. Looking up the germline V gene (reference sequence) yields CDR1 SEHNR and CDR2 FQNEAQ. The CDR3 measures 12 amino acids from cysteine to phenylalanine. The DNA shown is the 36-base CDR3, in frame from base 1. The source material was CD8+ T cells from PBMCs. The sequence derives from a human donor with multiple sclerosis. The rearranged chain carries TRBV7-9 and TRBJ2-7; no D segment can be confidently identified. The nucleotides read TGTGCCAGCAGCGCCGGCTACGAGGAGCAGTACTTC. This encodes CASSAGYEEQYF.